This T cell receptor (beta chain) was captured by sequencing in a study of T cells in Graves' hyperthyroidism and ophthalmopathy. Study findings and constraints: The model made its ophthalmopathy prediction, and onset followed a median about 5.9 months later.

The table lists this clonotype with a few counts. The antigen remains unidentified. Researchers amplified the TCR beta CDR3 regions from RNA transcripts. The HTBI primer set served for first-round RT-PCR of the TCR CDR3. MiXCR, run by TCRdb on the multiplex PCR reads, gives a single entry per CDR3 protein. The data hold approximately 720,000 distinct CDR3 sequences, with around 19% observed a single time. The CDR3 is made up of 16 amino acids. The V gene end was trimmed by 5 bases and the J gene end by 2 bases; junction bases not matched to a gene: 10. Germline V gives CDR1 SEHNR, CDR2 FQNEAQ (reference sequence).

This clonotype was sampled from a woman between 45 and 65 years old with Graves' hyperthyroidism that later progressed to Graves' ophthalmopathy. This chain connects TRBV7-9 to TRBJ2-7; 9 bases match TRBD1. Sequencing used blood. The chain's CDR3 is CASSHMGGQGTYEQYF. As DNA, the CDR3 is TGTGCCAGCAGCCACATGGGGGGACAGGGAACCTACGAGCAGTACTTC. The whole variable domain, filled in from reference TRBV7-9 and TRBJ2-7, reads DTGVSQNPRHKITKRGQNVTFRCDPISEHNRLYWYRQTLGQGPEFLTYFQNEAQLEKSRLLSDRFSAERPKGSFSTLEIQRTEQGDSAMYLCASSHMGGQGTYEQYFGPGTRLTVT.